This T cell receptor (beta chain) was profiled in a study of vaccination effects on CD4 cells after COVID-19. Sequenced by immunoSEQ multiplex PCR; TCRdb stores in-frame clones only, minus some. The sample records about 63,000 clones, around three quarters being singletons. In regard to this clone: Its antigen is not identified.

CDR1 is KGHSH, CDR2 LQKENI, per germline. The CDR3 has 17 residues. V trimming: 3 bases; J trimming: 2 bases; junction bases outside the gene matches: 11. In the ViraFEST assay, antigen-specific CD4+ clonotypes were identified by expansion after peptide-pool stimulation. Having been cultured for 9 to 11 days, the cells underwent CD4+ T cell isolation. None of these healthy vaccinees had been infected with SARS-CoV-2 before vaccination. It was on days 3 and 7 that half the medium was replaced with IL-2 medium. The material sequenced was CD4+ T cells from PBMCs cultured with HCoV-OC43 spike peptides, taken before COVID-19 vaccination. As for subset: HCoV-OC43 spike overlapping peptide pool stimulation. The rearrangement uses TRBV18 and TRBJ2-5; 8 bases are a match to TRBD2. The TCR comes from a human donor who received a COVID-19 vaccine. In DNA form, the CDR3 reads TGTGCCAGCTCACCCGTAGCGGGGTGGGGATTACAAGAGACCCAGTACTTC. Its translation: CASSPVAGWGLQETQYF.